These T cell receptor beta chains were read from a single sample in a study of control samples from healthy donors and cancer patients. TCRdb's copy holds only in-frame clones and misses some; the assay was immunoSEQ multiplex PCR. The sample holds more than 60,000 clones; around 86% are singletons and the top ten take roughly a tenth. The source material was PBMCs. Receptor source: a woman aged 45-65 years with colorectal cancer. CDR3s include the opening cysteine and the closing phenylalanine or tryptophan. A D gene is named only where the DNA matches it firmly. Clone size appears in some rows only: once, few, many, or a class for an expanded clone.

>TRBV4-1|15|once|-|TRBJ1-6
CASSQDTFNNSPLHF
TGCGCCAGCAGCCAAGATACATTCAACAATTCACCCCTCCACTTT
>TRBV3-1/TRBV3-2|16|-|-|TRBJ1-6
CASSHLWSGKNSPLHF
TGTGCCAGCAGCCACCTATGGTCAGGGAAAAATTCACCCCTCCACTTT
>TRBV19|15|-|-|TRBJ1-6
CASSIVRALDSPLHF
TGTGCCAGTAGTATAGTAAGAGCTCTGGATTCACCCCTCCACTTT
>TRBV7-8|16|-|TRBD1|TRBJ2-2
CASSPRTGTGGGELFF
TGTGCCAGCAGCCCCCGGACAGGGACCGGAGGAGGGGAGCTGTTTTTT
>TRBV4-3|15|-|TRBD1|TRBJ1-4
CASSQDGQGGGKLFF
TGCGCCAGCAGCCAAGATGGACAGGGAGGCGGAAAACTGTTTTTT
>TRBV6-6|15|-|TRBD1|TRBJ1-4
CASRSGQGDNEKLFF
TGTGCCAGCAGGAGTGGACAGGGGGATAATGAAAAACTGTTTTTT
>TRBV2|13|-|-|TRBJ1-2
CASRPDRPAGYTF
TGTGCCAGCAGACCCGACAGGCCGGCTGGCTACACCTTC
>TRBV6-2/TRBV6-3|15|-|-|TRBJ1-1
CASSPLTTGNTEAFF
TGTGCCAGCAGTCCCCTCACGACAGGGAACACTGAAGCTTTCTTT
>TRBV9|16|-|-|TRBJ1-6
CASSVGAGTSFSPLHF
TGTGCCAGCAGCGTAGGGGCAGGGACAAGCTTTTCACCCCTCCACTTT
>TRBV28|16|-|TRBD1|TRBJ1-6
CASRTPGGGDNSPLHF
TGTGCCAGCAGAACCCCAGGGGGCGGGGATAATTCACCCCTCCACTTT
>TRBV7-2|13|-|-|TRBJ2-6
CASSYSGANVLTF
TGTGCCAGCAGCTACTCTGGGGCCAACGTCCTGACTTTC
>TRBV18|15|-|TRBD1|TRBJ2-3
CASSLGTGVTDTQYF
TGTGCCAGCTCACTCGGGACAGGGGTAACAGATACGCAGTATTTT
>TRBV7-2|13|few|-|TRBJ2-5
CASRPGVGETQYF
TGTGCCAGCAGACCGGGGGTCGGGGAGACCCAGTACTTC
>TRBV29-1|10|-|-|TRBJ2-3
CSVEDDTQYF
TGCAGCGTTGAAGATGATACGCAGTATTTT
>TRBV5-1|15|once|-|TRBJ2-2
CASSLDARGAGELFF
TGCGCCAGCAGCTTGGATGCCAGGGGGGCCGGGGAGCTGTTTTTT
>TRBV6-5|15|-|TRBD1|TRBJ1-3
CASSRTGTAGNTIYF
TGTGCCAGCAGTAGGACAGGGACGGCTGGAAACACCATATATTTT
>TRBV5-4|13|-|-|TRBJ2-3
CASSLEVTDTQYF
TGTGCCAGCAGCTTGGAAGTCACAGATACGCAGTATTTT
>TRBV2|12|-|TRBD2|TRBJ2-3
CAGTTSTDTQYF
TGTGCCGGGACTACGAGTACAGATACGCAGTATTTT
>TRBV7-2|15|few|-|TRBJ1-5
CASSLYRDSNQPQHF
TGTGCCAGCAGCTTATACAGGGATAGCAATCAGCCCCAGCATTTT
>TRBV10-1|13|-|-|TRBJ1-2
CASSDGSNYGYTF
TGCGCCAGCAGTGATGGGTCTAACTATGGCTACACCTTC
>TRBV7-2|14|-|-|TRBJ2-5
CASSLSVGRETQYF
TGTGCCAGCAGCTTAAGCGTTGGTCGGGAGACCCAGTACTTC
>TRBV6-5|15|-|-|TRBJ2-2
CASSTPRTKTGELFF
TGTGCCAGCAGTACACCCCGGACAAAGACCGGGGAGCTGTTTTTT
>TRBV5-4|16|-|-|TRBJ2-3
CASSSGRQASTDTQYF
TGTGCCAGCAGCTCCGGTAGACAGGCCAGCACAGATACGCAGTATTTT
>TRBV30|14|once|-|TRBJ1-5
CAWSVPAGNQPQHF
TGTGCCTGGAGTGTACCGGCAGGGAATCAGCCCCAGCATTTT
>TRBV3-1/TRBV3-2|16|-|-|TRBJ1-3
CASSPLDTSSGNTIYF
TGTGCCAGCAGCCCTCTCGACACGAGCTCTGGAAACACCATATATTTT
>TRBV29-1|13|once|-|TRBJ1-2
CSVDPGANYGYTF
TGCAGCGTTGATCCGGGAGCTAACTATGGCTACACCTTC